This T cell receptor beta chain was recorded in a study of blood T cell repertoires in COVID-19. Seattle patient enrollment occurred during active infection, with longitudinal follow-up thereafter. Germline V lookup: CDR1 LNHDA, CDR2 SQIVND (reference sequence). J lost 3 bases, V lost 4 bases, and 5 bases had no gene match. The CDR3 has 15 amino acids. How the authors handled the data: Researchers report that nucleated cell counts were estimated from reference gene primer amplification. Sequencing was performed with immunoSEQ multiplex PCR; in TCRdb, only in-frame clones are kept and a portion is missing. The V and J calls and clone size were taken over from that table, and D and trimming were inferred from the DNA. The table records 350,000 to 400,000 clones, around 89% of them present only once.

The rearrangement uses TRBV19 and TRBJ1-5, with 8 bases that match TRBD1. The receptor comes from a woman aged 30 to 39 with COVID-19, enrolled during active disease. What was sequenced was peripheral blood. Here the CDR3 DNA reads TGTGCCAGTAGTAAGGGACAGGTAAACAATCAGCCCCAGCATTTT. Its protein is CASSKGQVNNQPQHF.